These 7 T cell receptor beta chains originate from one sample sequenced in a study of T cell changes during pregnancy in multiple sclerosis. The table came from immunoSEQ multiplex PCR; TCRdb's copy has only in-frame clones and leaves some out. The sample has around 80,000 clones, just over 90% seen once. Source: peripheral blood, taken before pregnancy. The source of these receptors is a female donor with multiple sclerosis, enrolled in a pregnancy study.

The J gene is TRBJ1-2, the V gene TRBV21-1; the table's D call, TRBD1, has no DNA check behind it. TRBV21-1 is labeled a pseudogene. There are 12 residues in the CDR3. CDR3 sequence: CASSHEGDGYTF. DNA of the CDR3: TGTGCCAGCAGTCACGAGGGGGATGGCTACACCTTC.

This clone was detected only a few times. J is TRBJ1-3 and V is TRBV2; D remains unclear. CDR3 size: 16 residues. The germline V and J ends were trimmed by 3 bases and 3 bases, with 15 bases remaining between them. Germline assignment: CDR1 SNHLY and CDR2 FYNNEI. The CDR3 DNA follows: TGTGCCAGCAGTGACGGGAGGAGGGCTCTTGGAAACACCATATATTTT. Its protein product is CASSDGRRALGNTIYF.

The V and J genes are TRBV6-5 and TRBJ1-5; D is perhaps TRBD1 (6 bases). V lost 6 bases, J lost 4 bases, and 10 bases lay in between. From germline, CDR1 is MNHEY and CDR2 SVGAGI. The CDR3 length is 13 residues. CDR3 bases: TGTGCCAGCAGAGGGAGGGGGAATCAGCCCCAGCATTTT. Its translation is CASRGRGNQPQHF.

The chain joins TRBV6-5 to TRBJ1-2; D is unclear. Germline V lookup: CDR1 MNHEY, CDR2 SVGAGI. Trimming took off 7 bases at V and 4 bases at J, with 16 bases between the two ends. The CDR3 is 14 amino acids. CDR3 DNA: TGTGCCAGCACCTCCGGCAGGTACGGCTATGGCTACACCTTC. This sequence encodes CASTSGRYGYGYTF.

CDR3 residues: CARSLDTNNSPLHF. CDR3 bases: TGTGCCAGAAGCTTAGACACCAATAATTCACCCCTCCACTTT. The chain couples TRBV7-5 to TRBJ1-6; the tabulated D call, TRBD1, remains unverified against the DNA. TRBV7-5 represents a pseudogene. The CDR3 sequence is 14 residues long.

This rearrangement joins TRBV6-5 to TRBJ2-7; D is perhaps TRBD2 (5 bases). This CDR3 contains 14 residues. Trimming shortened V by 6 bases and J by 2 bases, and 14 bases separated the two germline ends. Germline values: CDR1 MNHEY, CDR2 SVGAGI. The CDR3 region is CASRGLIGPYEQYF. CDR3 in DNA: TGTGCCAGCAGAGGACTGATCGGCCCCTACGAGCAGTACTTC.

This rearrangement joins TRBV25-1 to TRBJ2-1, with D uncertain. Trimming removed 1 base at V and 6 bases at J, with 10 bases between. Germline loops: CDR1 MGHDK, CDR2 SYGVNS. The CDR3 has 14 residues. This CDR3 is CASSELTESNEQFF. DNA for the CDR3: TGTGCCAGCAGTGAATTGACGGAGTCCAATGAGCAGTTCTTC.